This T cell receptor beta chain was recovered during a study of control samples from healthy donors and cancer patients. Sequencing used immunoSEQ multiplex PCR; TCRdb keeps in-frame clones, though not all of them. The profile shows over 8,000 clones, just over 90% of them singletons. V lost 2 bases and J lost 1, with 9 bases in between. The CDR3 runs to 15 residues. Germline CDR1 and CDR2: SGHNT and YYREEE (reference sequence). The sequenced sample was PBMCs. The sequence was obtained from a man aged 55 to 70 with colorectal cancer. The V call is TRBV5-4, the J call TRBJ2-2; no definite D call. DNA of the CDR3: TGTGCCAGCAGCTTTCGGAAGGGGAACACCGGGGAGCTGTTTTTT. Protein: CASSFRKGNTGELFF. Based on the CDR3 plus reference TRBV5-4 and TRBJ2-2, the full variable domain is ETGVTQSPTHLIKTRGQQVTLRCSSQSGHNTVSWYQQALGQGPQFIFQYYREEENGRGNFPPRFSGLQFPNYSSELNVNALELDDSALYLCASSFRKGNTGELFFGEGSRLTVL.